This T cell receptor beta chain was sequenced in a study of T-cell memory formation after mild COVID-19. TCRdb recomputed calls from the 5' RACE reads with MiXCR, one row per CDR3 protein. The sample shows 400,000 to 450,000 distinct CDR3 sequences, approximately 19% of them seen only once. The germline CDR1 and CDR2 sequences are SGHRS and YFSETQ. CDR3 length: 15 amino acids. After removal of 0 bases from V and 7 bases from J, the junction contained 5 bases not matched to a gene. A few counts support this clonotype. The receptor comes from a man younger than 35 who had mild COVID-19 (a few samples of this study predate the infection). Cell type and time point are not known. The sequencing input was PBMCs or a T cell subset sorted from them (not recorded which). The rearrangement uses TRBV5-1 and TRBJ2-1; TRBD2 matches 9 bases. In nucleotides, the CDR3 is TGCGCCAGCAGCTTGGAGAGCGGGGGGTCTAATGAGCAGTTCTTC. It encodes CASSLESGGSNEQFF.